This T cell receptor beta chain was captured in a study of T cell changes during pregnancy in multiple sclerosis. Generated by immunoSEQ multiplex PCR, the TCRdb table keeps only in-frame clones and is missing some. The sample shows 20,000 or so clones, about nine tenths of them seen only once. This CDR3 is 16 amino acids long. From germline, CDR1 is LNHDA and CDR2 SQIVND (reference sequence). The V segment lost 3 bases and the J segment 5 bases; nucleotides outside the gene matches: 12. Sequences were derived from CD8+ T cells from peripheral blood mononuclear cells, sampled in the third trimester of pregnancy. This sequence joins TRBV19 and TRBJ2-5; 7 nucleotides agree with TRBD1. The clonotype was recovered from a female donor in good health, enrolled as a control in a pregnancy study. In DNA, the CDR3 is TGTGCCAGTAGTATGATACAGGGGATTCAACCGGAGACCCAGTACTTC. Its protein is CASSMIQGIQPETQYF.